The rows below give T cell receptor beta chains drawn from one sample of a study of blood T cell repertoires in COVID-19. The table came from immunoSEQ multiplex PCR; TCRdb's copy has only in-frame clones and leaves some out. The data show roughly 410,000 clones, roughly 86% seen once. Sequencing was performed on peripheral blood. All receptors come from a woman aged 60-75 years with COVID-19, enrolled during active disease. Each CDR3 is given with its conserved first and last residue. Fields, in order: clone size, J gene, D gene, V gene, CDR3 protein, CDR3 DNA. The D gene is left open where the match is weak. Some rows mark clone size as missing; the rest say once, few, many or name a class of expanded clone.

>few|TRBJ1-5|-|TRBV18
CASSMGRDQPQHF
TGTGCCAGCTCGATGGGCAGAGATCAGCCCCAGCATTTT
>few|TRBJ1-4|TRBD1|TRBV27
CASRDWDRDEKLFF
TGTGCCAGCAGAGATTGGGACAGGGATGAAAAACTGTTTTTT
>-|TRBJ2-7|-|TRBV19
CATPTGEQYF
TGTGCCACCCCAACTGGCGAGCAGTACTTC
>-|TRBJ1-2|-|TRBV18
CASSPPKRREDYGYTF
TGTGCCAGCTCACCACCGAAACGGAGAGAGGACTATGGCTACACCTTC
>once|TRBJ1-3|-|TRBV12-5
CASAQVAGAEIYF
TGTGCTAGTGCCCAGGTCGCGGGGGCCGAAATATATTTT
>-|TRBJ2-6|-|TRBV2
CASILGQISGANVLTF
TGTGCCAGCATCCTAGGACAGATCTCTGGGGCCAACGTCCTGACTTTC
>-|TRBJ2-2|-|TRBV7-3
CASSLEENTGELFF
TGTGCCAGCAGCTTAGAGGAGAACACCGGGGAGCTGTTTTTT
>-|TRBJ1-2|-|TRBV28
CASTLLAGGYGYTF
TGTGCCAGCACTCTCCTGGCGGGGGGCTATGGCTACACCTTC
>-|TRBJ2-5|TRBD1|TRBV5-1
CASSLGTGGQETQYF
TGCGCCAGCAGCTTGGGGACAGGGGGACAAGAGACCCAGTACTTC
>-|TRBJ1-2|-|TRBV15
CATSRELGYGYTF
TGTGCCACCAGCAGAGAACTCGGCTATGGCTACACCTTC
>-|TRBJ2-1|TRBD2|TRBV28
CASSLRGLAGYNEQFF
TGTGCCAGCAGTTTGCGGGGACTAGCGGGCTACAATGAGCAGTTCTTC
>-|TRBJ2-1|-|TRBV2
CASSLQGSSYNEQFF
TGTGCCAGCAGCTTACAGGGTAGCTCCTACAATGAGCAGTTCTTC
>-|TRBJ2-3|-|TRBV7-9
CASSSPTGSVSGTDTQYF
TGTGCCAGCAGCTCCCCCACGGGTTCGGTCTCCGGAACAGATACGCAGTATTTT
>-|TRBJ1-1|-|TRBV12-3/TRBV12-4
CASSKGGTEAFF
TGTGCCAGCAGTAAAGGGGGCACTGAAGCTTTCTTT
>-|TRBJ2-1|-|TRBV14
CASSPRSFPYNEQFF
TGTGCCAGCAGCCCCCGGAGCTTTCCCTACAATGAGCAGTTCTTC
>few|TRBJ1-1|TRBD1|TRBV10-1
CASSPGGFTEAFF
TGCGCCAGCAGCCCAGGGGGTTTCACTGAAGCTTTCTTT
>-|TRBJ2-2|TRBD2|TRBV5-1
CASWTSGGSATGELFF
TGCGCCAGCTGGACTAGCGGGGGGTCCGCTACCGGGGAGCTGTTTTTT
>once|TRBJ1-1|TRBD1|TRBV3-1/TRBV3-2
CATRGGTEAFF
TGTGCCACCAGGGGGGGAACTGAAGCTTTCTTT
>-|TRBJ2-1|-|TRBV27
CASSFSTEYNEQFF
TGTGCCAGCAGTTTTTCGACAGAGTACAATGAGCAGTTCTTC
>-|TRBJ2-3|TRBD2|TRBV5-1
CASSPGTSVDTQYF
TGCGCCAGCAGCCCTGGGACTAGCGTAGATACGCAGTATTTT
>-|TRBJ1-5|TRBD1|TRBV5-1
CASSITGAYGQPQHF
TGCGCCAGCAGCATAACAGGGGCTTACGGTCAGCCCCAGCATTTT
>-|TRBJ2-3|-|TRBV3-1/TRBV3-2
CASSQGRFSTDTQYF
TGTGCCAGCAGCCAAGGCAGGTTTAGCACAGATACGCAGTATTTT
>-|TRBJ2-7|-|TRBV6-5
CASSRTDSYEQYF
TGTGCCAGCAGTAGGACAGATTCCTACGAGCAGTACTTC
>-|TRBJ2-3|-|TRBV19
CASYQTGTTDTQYF
TGTGCCAGTTACCAGACAGGAACCACAGATACGCAGTATTTT
>-|TRBJ1-5|TRBD1|TRBV19
CASSIGDSNQPQHF
TGTGCCAGTAGTATCGGGGACAGTAATCAGCCCCAGCATTTT
>-|TRBJ1-6|-|TRBV2
CASSVLSYNSPLHF
TGTGCCAGCAGTGTACTCTCCTATAATTCACCCCTCCACTTT
>few|TRBJ1-2|TRBD1|TRBV7-9
CASSSPDRGHGYTF
TGTGCCAGCAGCTCCCCCGACAGGGGACATGGCTACACCTTC
>-|TRBJ2-7|-|TRBV12-3/TRBV12-4
CASSLSGMGQYF
TGTGCCAGCAGTTTGTCGGGGATGGGGCAGTACTTC
>-|TRBJ2-2|TRBD2|TRBV6-5
CASRSGGAYTGELFF
TGTGCCAGCAGGAGCGGGGGGGCCTACACCGGGGAGCTGTTTTTT
>-|TRBJ1-2|-|TRBV2
CASSTRGYYGYTF
TGTGCCAGCAGTACACGGGGTTACTATGGCTACACCTTC
>-|TRBJ1-3|-|TRBV4-1
CASSQVPNLLSGNTIYF
TGCGCCAGCAGCCAAGTCCCGAATCTACTCTCTGGAAACACCATATATTTT
>-|TRBJ1-4|-|TRBV5-1
CASSRGQVGEKLFF
TGCGCCAGCAGCCGAGGGCAGGTCGGGGAAAAACTGTTTTTT
>-|TRBJ2-3|-|TRBV6-5
CASSYHGTQYF
TGTGCCAGCAGCTATCATGGTACGCAGTATTTT
>-|TRBJ1-5|TRBD1|TRBV4-1
CASSQVLSGTDNQPQHF
TGCGCCAGCAGCCAAGTCCTGTCCGGGACAGACAATCAGCCCCAGCATTTT
>-|TRBJ1-5|-|TRBV6-5
CASRRTAYSNQPQHF
TGTGCCAGCCGGCGGACAGCCTATTCCAATCAGCCCCAGCATTTT
>-|TRBJ1-6|-|TRBV7-9
CASSFGTPQPLHF
TGTGCCAGCAGCTTCGGGACTCCTCAACCCCTCCACTTT
>-|TRBJ2-5|-|TRBV3-1/TRBV3-2
CASSQNRVKETQYF
TGTGCCAGCAGCCAAAACAGGGTAAAAGAGACCCAGTACTTC
>-|TRBJ1-6|-|TRBV14
CASSPWAAGSYNSPLHF
TGTGCCAGCAGCCCATGGGCCGCCGGCTCCTATAATTCACCCCTCCACTTT
>-|TRBJ2-5|-|TRBV21-1
CASSKGCAGGNQETQYF
TGTGCCAGCAGCAAAGGGTGCGCGGGGGGCAATCAAGAGACCCAGTACTTC
>-|TRBJ1-4|-|TRBV27
CASSYSTTVEKLFF
TGTGCCAGCAGTTACAGCACAACCGTTGAAAAACTGTTTTTT
>-|TRBJ2-7|-|TRBV11-1
CASSWAGATYEQYF
TGTGCCAGCAGCTGGGCGGGGGCGACCTACGAGCAGTACTTC
>-|TRBJ1-2|TRBD1|TRBV30
CAWVPGTARGYTF
TGTGCCTGGGTCCCCGGGACAGCTAGGGGCTACACCTTC
>-|TRBJ1-2|TRBD1|TRBV19
CASSQNRGGYGYTF
TGTGCCAGTAGCCAAAACAGGGGCGGCTATGGCTACACCTTC
>once|TRBJ1-5|-|TRBV7-2
CASSFAGMGDQPQHF
TGTGCCAGCAGCTTCGCAGGGATGGGCGATCAGCCCCAGCATTTT
>once|TRBJ1-1|-|TRBV11-2
CASGLQGGGAFF
TGTGCCAGCGGGCTTCAGGGAGGGGGTGCTTTCTTT
>-|TRBJ2-1|-|TRBV23-1
CASSQMPRDSTEQFF
TGCGCCAGCAGTCAAATGCCCAGGGACTCTACCGAGCAGTTCTTC
>few|TRBJ1-2|TRBD1|TRBV9
CASSAGTVYGYTF
TGTGCCAGCAGCGCCGGGACAGTCTATGGCTACACCTTC
>-|TRBJ1-1|-|TRBV12-3/TRBV12-4
CASSIRVSTEAFF
TGTGCCAGCAGTATCAGGGTGAGCACTGAAGCTTTCTTT
>-|TRBJ1-6|-|TRBV6-5
CASSFQGNSPLHF
TGTGCCAGCAGTTTCCAGGGTAATTCACCCCTCCACTTT
>-|TRBJ2-7|-|TRBV4-2
CASSQVQGNNYEQYF
TGTGCCAGCAGCCAAGTGCAGGGGAACAACTACGAGCAGTACTTC
>once|TRBJ2-5|-|TRBV9
CASSDGLEPFQETQYF
TGTGCCAGCAGCGACGGTCTGGAGCCCTTCCAAGAGACCCAGTACTTC
>-|TRBJ2-7|TRBD2|TRBV5-6
CASSVPGLAGGASYEQYF
TGTGCCAGCAGCGTTCCGGGACTAGCGGGGGGAGCTTCCTACGAGCAGTACTTC
>once|TRBJ1-2|TRBD1|TRBV19
CASSITGAAVNYGYTF
TGTGCCAGTAGTATAACAGGGGCCGCAGTCAACTATGGCTACACCTTC
>-|TRBJ1-2|TRBD1|TRBV6-5
CASSHRGNYGYTF
TGTGCCAGCAGTCACAGGGGTAACTATGGCTACACCTTC
>-|TRBJ1-6|-|TRBV5-1
CASSLEGSRRSSPLHF
TGCGCCAGCAGCTTGGAGGGGTCCCGTAGGAGTTCACCCCTCCACTTT